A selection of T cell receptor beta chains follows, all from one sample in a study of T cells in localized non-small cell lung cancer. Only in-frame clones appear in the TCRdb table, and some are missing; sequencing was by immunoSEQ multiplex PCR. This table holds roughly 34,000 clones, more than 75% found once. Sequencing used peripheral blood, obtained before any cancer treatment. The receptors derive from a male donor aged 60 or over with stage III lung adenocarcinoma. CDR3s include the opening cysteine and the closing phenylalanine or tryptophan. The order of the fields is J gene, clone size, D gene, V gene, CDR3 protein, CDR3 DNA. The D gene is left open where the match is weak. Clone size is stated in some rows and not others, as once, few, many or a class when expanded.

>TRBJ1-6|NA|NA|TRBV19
CASSMVRGNSPLHF
TGTGCCAGTAGTATGGTTCGCGGTAATTCACCCCTCCACTTT
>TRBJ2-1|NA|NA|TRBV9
CASSERAWRGSYNEQFF
TGTGCCAGCAGCGAGAGGGCTTGGCGCGGCTCCTACAATGAGCAGTTCTTC
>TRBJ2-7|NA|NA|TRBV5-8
CASSLDRTPSYEQYF
TGTGCCAGCAGCTTGGACAGGACCCCCTCCTACGAGCAGTACTTC
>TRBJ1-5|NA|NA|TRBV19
CASSIAIQSQPQHF
TGTGCCAGTAGTATTGCCATCCAATCTCAGCCCCAGCATTTT
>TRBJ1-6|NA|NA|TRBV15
CATSRLQGGGNSPLHF
TGTGCCACCAGCAGACTCCAAGGTGGAGGTAATTCACCCCTCCACTTT
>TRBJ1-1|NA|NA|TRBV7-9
CASSLAGTEAFF
TGTGCCAGCAGCTTAGCGGGCACTGAAGCTTTCTTT
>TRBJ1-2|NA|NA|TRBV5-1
CASSLGQTLYGYTF
TGCGCCAGCAGCTTGGGGCAGACACTCTATGGCTACACCTTC
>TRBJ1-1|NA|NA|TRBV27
CASSFHNRRNTEAFF
TGTGCCAGCAGTTTCCATAACCGTAGGAACACTGAAGCTTTCTTT
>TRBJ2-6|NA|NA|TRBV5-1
CASREIGLAGANVLTF
TGCGCCAGCAGGGAGATAGGTTTGGCTGGGGCCAACGTCCTGACTTTC
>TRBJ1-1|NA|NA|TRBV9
CASSPPASGTEAFF
TGTGCCAGCAGCCCCCCCGCCTCGGGCACTGAAGCTTTCTTT
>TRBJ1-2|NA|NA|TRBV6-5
CASRRETDYTF
TGTGCCAGCAGACGTGAGACAGACTACACCTTC
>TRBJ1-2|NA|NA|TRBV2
CASSDGTVGYTF
TGTGCCAGCAGTGATGGGACGGTTGGCTACACCTTC
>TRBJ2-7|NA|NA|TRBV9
CASSSSSYEQYF
TGTGCCAGCAGCTCAAGCTCCTACGAGCAGTACTTC
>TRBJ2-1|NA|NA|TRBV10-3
CAISLNNEQFF
TGTGCCATCAGCCTAAACAATGAGCAGTTCTTC
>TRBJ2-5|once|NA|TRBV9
CASSVAIGEPSQETQYF
TGTGCCAGCAGCGTAGCTATCGGGGAACCCTCCCAAGAGACCCAGTACTTC
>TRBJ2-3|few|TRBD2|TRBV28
CATLLGGTQYF
TGTGCCACCCTACTGGGGGGGACGCAGTATTTT
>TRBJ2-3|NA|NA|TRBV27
CASTNRRTDTQYF
TGTGCCAGCACCAACCGAAGGACAGATACGCAGTATTTT
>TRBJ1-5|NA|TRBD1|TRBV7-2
CASSLRQGIGQPQHF
TGTGCCAGCAGCTTAAGACAGGGGATAGGTCAGCCCCAGCATTTT
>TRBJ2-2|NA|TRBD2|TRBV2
CASRQPGLAGAGELFF
TGTGCCAGCAGACAACCGGGACTAGCGGGAGCCGGGGAGCTGTTTTTT
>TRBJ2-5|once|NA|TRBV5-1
CASTPMGLETQYF
TGCGCCAGCACTCCTATGGGGTTAGAGACCCAGTACTTC
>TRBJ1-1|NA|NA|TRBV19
CASPSGVTEAFF
TGTGCCAGTCCCTCGGGGGTCACTGAAGCTTTCTTT
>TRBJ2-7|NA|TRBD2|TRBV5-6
CASSSKAGGYYEQYF
TGTGCCAGCAGCTCTAAAGCGGGGGGGTACTACGAGCAGTACTTC
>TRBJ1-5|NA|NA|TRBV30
CAWSERNQPQHF
TGTGCCTGGAGTGAGAGGAATCAGCCCCAGCATTTT
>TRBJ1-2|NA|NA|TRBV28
CASSTTGAYGYTF
TGTGCCAGCAGTACAACGGGGGCTTATGGCTACACCTTC
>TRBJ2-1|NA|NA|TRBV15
CATSRGPVDYEQFF
TGTGCCACCAGCAGAGGACCCGTGGACTATGAGCAGTTCTTC
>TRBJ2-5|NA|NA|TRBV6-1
CASGGMAGVQETQYF
TGTGCCAGCGGCGGGATGGCAGGGGTACAAGAGACCCAGTACTTC
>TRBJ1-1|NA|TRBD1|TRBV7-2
CASSLDPTGTEAFF
TGTGCCAGCAGCTTAGACCCGACAGGGACTGAAGCTTTCTTT
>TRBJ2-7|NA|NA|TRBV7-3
CASSPGQLYEQYF
TGTGCCAGCAGCCCGGGACAACTCTACGAGCAGTACTTC
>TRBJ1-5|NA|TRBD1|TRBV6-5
CASSSRRTGINQPQHF
TGTGCCAGCAGTTCGAGACGGACAGGGATTAATCAGCCCCAGCATTTT
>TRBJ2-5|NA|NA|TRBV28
CASSLLGGLQETQYF
TGTGCCAGCAGTTTACTCGGGGGCCTCCAAGAGACCCAGTACTTC
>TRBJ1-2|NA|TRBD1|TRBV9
CASSVRTTGGGYTF
TGTGCCAGCAGCGTACGTACGACAGGGGGCGGCTACACCTTC
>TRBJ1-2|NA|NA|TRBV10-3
CAISEFGSNYGYTF
TGTGCCATCAGTGAGTTCGGGTCTAACTATGGCTACACCTTC
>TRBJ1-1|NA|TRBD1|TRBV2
CASSETGLNTEAFF
TGTGCCAGCAGCGAGACAGGGCTGAACACTGAAGCTTTCTTT
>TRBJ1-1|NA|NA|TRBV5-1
CASSLGPATTEAFF
TGCGCCAGCAGCTTGGGGCCGGCAACCACTGAAGCTTTCTTT
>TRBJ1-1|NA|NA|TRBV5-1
CASSPGQPNTEAFF
TGCGCCAGCAGTCCCGGGCAGCCGAACACTGAAGCTTTCTTT
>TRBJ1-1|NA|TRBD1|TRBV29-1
CSVAQTGPRGFF
TGCAGCGTTGCCCAGACAGGGCCTCGTGGTTTCTTT
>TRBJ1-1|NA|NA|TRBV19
CASSFWEEAFF
TGTGCCAGTAGTTTTTGGGAAGAAGCTTTCTTT
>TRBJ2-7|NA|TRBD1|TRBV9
CASSPIGTAYEQYF
TGTGCCAGCAGCCCGATAGGGACAGCATACGAGCAGTACTTC
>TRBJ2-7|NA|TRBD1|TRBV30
CAWSLDRVGEQYF
TGTGCCTGGAGCCTGGACAGGGTGGGCGAGCAGTACTTC
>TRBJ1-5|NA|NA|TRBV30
CAWSVGFSSGNQPQHF
TGTGCCTGGAGTGTAGGCTTTAGCTCGGGCAATCAGCCCCAGCATTTT
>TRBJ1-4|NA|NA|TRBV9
CASSVEGSGRYGEKLFF
TGTGCCAGCAGCGTAGAGGGTTCGGGGCGTTACGGAGAAAAACTGTTTTTT